This T cell receptor (beta chain) was recorded in a study of post-analysis software for immune sequencing data. At the level of the study: Recorded disease courses covered relapsing-remitting, secondary progressive and progressive-relapsing multiple sclerosis. Some patients had no subtype annotation.

With 3 bases clipped from V and 6 bases from J, the junction kept 8 bases outside the gene matches. Germline V lookup: CDR1 SGHTA, CDR2 FQGNSA. This CDR3 is built from 16 residues. General study points: Co-batched samples clustered tightly together by F measure. The five TRBV segments detected at higher frequency in patients than in controls included TRBV5-6, TRBV5-1 and TRBV20-1. Among multiple sclerosis patients, normalized Chao1 diversity was significantly below that of controls.

Sequencing libraries made from TCR beta cDNA carried unique molecular identifiers. Researchers reported 400,000 to 550,000 cDNA molecules coming from 1 to 10 million T cells. From the PCR reads, TCRdb called clonotypes with MiXCR, one entry per CDR3 protein. The table includes hundreds of thousands of distinct CDR3 sequences, 59% detected once. As for this clonotype: Antigen: not known.

The genes are TRBV7-2 and TRBJ2-3, with 11 bases that match TRBD2. Sequencing was done on a sample of blood. The sequence came from a girl aged 2 to 9 with multiple sclerosis. CDR3 amino acids: CASSLGLAENWDTQYF. Written as DNA, the CDR3 is TGTGCCAGCAGCTTGGGACTAGCGGAGAATTGGGATACGCAGTATTTT. Supplemented by reference TRBV7-2 and TRBJ2-3, the full variable domain reads GAGVSQSPSNKVTEKGKDVELRCDPISGHTALYWYRQSLGQGLEFLIYFQGNSAPDKSGLPSDRFSAERTGGSVSTLTIQRTQQEDSAVYLCASSLGLAENWDTQYFGPGTRLTVL.